The 27 T cell receptor delta chains listed next were all sequenced from one sample in a study of γδ T cells in repeated Plasmodium falciparum infection. Gammadelta T cells were flow-sorted from PBMC into Vgamma9/Vdelta2+ and Vdelta2-negative populations for bulk analysis. TCRdb re-identified clones in the multiplex PCR reads via CATT. The sample lists 90,000 to 95,000 delta-chain clones, approximately 0.96% occurring once. Sequencing was done on a sample of gamma-delta T cells from blood. These receptors came from a pool of human donors (malaria-infected and uninfected, not separated).

This clone was observed a few times. TCRdb pairs this DNA with a much larger clone's protein that differs at residue 16, likely a read error; the protein shown was translated from the DNA. The CDR3 nucleotides are TGTGCTCTTGGGGAACTTCCCTGGGGGATAAATAGGATCGATAAACCCATCTTT. This codes for CALGELPWGINRIDKPIF. This chain connects TRDV1 to TRDJ1, with 10 bases identical to TRDD3. Germline CDR1 and CDR2: TSWWSYY and QGS. This CDR3 region has 18 residues.

This clone turned up a few times. It is likely a read error: a sequence one base away is far more abundant. This CDR3 is also generated by other DNA sequences in the sample. This chain joins TRDV1 and TRDJ1; D may be TRDD2 or TRDD3 (5 bases each). Because TCRdb records no J gene, it was assigned here through a match of the DNA to germline. Germline loops: CDR1 TSWWSYY, CDR2 QGS. This CDR3 is built from 18 residues. The CDR3 loop reads CALGVALRAAFYTDKLIF. The CDR3 DNA reads as TGCGCTCTTGGGGTCGCTCTCCGTGCTGCCTTCTACACCGACAAACTCATCTTT.

For this clone: A single base is all that separates this from a far larger clone, so a read error is likely. Different DNA sequences within this sample yield the same CDR3. The chain carries TRDV2 and TRDJ1, with 8 bases matching TRDD3. Germline matching of the DNA provided the J gene here, since TCRdb leaves it blank. J was trimmed by 0 bases and V by 0 bases; bases with no gene match: 29. The CDR3 is 24 residues long. Germline V gene data show CDR1 as GEAIGNYY and CDR2 as EKD. CDR3 sequence (DNA): TGTGCCTGTGACACCGTCGGCCCTACACCACCATCTGGGGGACCCCCCTCGTACACCGATAAACTCATCTTT. Its translation is CACDTVGPTPPSGGPPSYTDKLIF.

A word on this clone: This may be a read error, as it is one base from a much larger clone. V gene TRDV2 combines with J gene TRDJ1, with 9 positions matching TRDD3. The J gene, left out of TCRdb, was set here by checking the DNA against germline. V trimming: 4 bases; J trimming: 0 bases; junction bases outside the gene matches: 11. The CDR3 has 17 residues. The germline gives CDR1 GEAIGNYY, CDR2 EKD. CDR3 sequence (DNA): TGTGCCTGTGATGGATGCTGGGGGATCTCGTACACCGATAAACTCATCTTT. Encoded protein: CACDGCWGISYTDKLIF.

This clone was picked up a small number of times. Translating this DNA gives a protein that differs at residue 10 from the TCRdb one, which belongs to a much larger clone; a read error is likely, and the protein shown is this translation. The rearrangement links TRDV2 to TRDJ1; 7 bases line up with TRDD3. TCRdb does not report a J gene; here it was assigned by matching the DNA to germline references. Trimming removed 1 base from V and 0 bases from J; junction bases left unmatched: 13. The CDR3 is 18 residues long. CDR1 and CDR2 (germline): GEAIGNYY, EKD. CDR3: CACDTLGAEDLYTDKLIF. In nucleotides, the CDR3 is TGTGCCTGTGACACGCTGGGGGCTGAGGACTTGTACACCGATAAACTCATCTTT.

This clone was picked up a small number of times. A far larger clone is only one base removed, so a read error is likely. Different DNA sequences within this sample yield the same CDR3. The chain recombines TRDV2 with TRDJ1; D may be TRDD3 (5 bases). The CDR3 runs 19 residues. The V end was cut by 0 bases, the J end by 0 bases, with 22 bases between. The germline CDR1 and CDR2 sequences are GEAIGNYY and EKD. The CDR3 DNA follows: TGTGCCTGTGACACCATGGTCGTAGGGCCTAAGGGGGACACCGATAAACTCATCTTT. It is translated as CACDTMVVGPKGDTDKLIF.

In regard to this clone: The protein TCRdb gives is from a much larger clone and does not agree with this DNA's translation at residue 18, likely a read error; the protein shown here comes from the DNA. The rearrangement links TRDV1 to TRDJ3, with D tentatively TRDD2 or TRDD3 (9 bases each). TCRdb supplies no J gene; here it was assigned by aligning the nucleotide sequence to germline. The CDR3 consists of 25 residues. CDR1 and CDR2 (germline): TSWWSYY, QGS. CDR3 sequence (DNA): TGTGCTCTTGGGGACGGCCTTCCTACGCTTTACTGGGGGACCCGTAGCTCCCGGGACACCCGACAGATGTTTTTC. This gives the protein CALGDGLPTLYWGTRSSRDTRQMFF.

A word on this clone: The amino acid sequence in TCRdb belongs to a much larger clone and departs from this DNA's translation at residue 18, likely a sequencing read error; the sequence shown is translated from the DNA. The chain couples TRDV2 to TRDJ1; TRDD3 matches at 10 bases. Matching the DNA to germline supplied the J gene, which TCRdb does not give. CDR1 GEAIGNYY and CDR2 EKD come from the germline V gene. The CDR3 extends over 22 amino acids. DNA for the CDR3: TGTGCCTGTGACACCATTACTGGGGGATTGATAAAGCTACCGAATTACACCAATAAACTCATCTTT. It is translated as CACDTITGGLIKLPNYTNKLIF.

This clone has just a few counts. This sequence is one base from a far larger clone and is likely a read error. Other DNA sequences in this specimen translate into the identical CDR3. The chain carries TRDV1 and TRDJ1, with D possibly being TRDD2 (6 bases). The V gene's germline CDR1 is TSWWSYY and CDR2 QGS. V lost 1 base and J 3 bases, leaving 27 bases between the germline ends. The CDR3 consists of 20 residues. CDR3: CALGEPPPFLFGHSPDKLIF. CDR3 bases: TGTGCTCTTGGGGAACCCCCCCCTTTCCTATTCGGTCATTCCCCCGATAAACTCATCTTT.

With respect to this clone: Translating this DNA gives a protein that differs at residue 19 from the TCRdb one, which belongs to a much larger clone; a read error is likely, and the protein shown is this translation. The rearrangement uses TRDV3 and TRDJ1, with 8 bases lining up with TRDD3. The germline V gene encodes CDR1 TVYSNPD and CDR2 GDNSRS (reference sequence). This CDR3 has 23 amino acids. The CDR3 DNA reads as TGTGCCTTTAGAGGGGTTAGGTCGGGCCTACAGGGTGGGGGATTACTGTACACCAATAAACTCATCTTT. Amino acid sequence: CAFRGVRSGLQGGGLLYTNKLIF.

Turning to this clone: The translation of this DNA and the TCRdb protein of a much larger clone differ at residue 8, probably owing to a read error; the protein shown here is translated from the DNA. The V gene is TRDV2, the J gene TRDJ1; D is possibly TRDD3 (5 bases). The length of the CDR3 is 19 residues. Germline CDR1 and CDR2: GEAIGNYY and EKD. Trimming pared 1 base from V and 0 bases from J, leaving 23 bases between. In nucleotides, the CDR3 is TGTGCCTGTGACACGGTTGGTGAATACGACAACGACTACACCGATAAACTCATCTTT. Residues: CACDTVGEYDNDYTDKLIF.

This clone has more than one count but fewer than ten. The protein held in TCRdb is that of a much larger clone and does not match this DNA's translation at residue 4, likely because of a read error; the protein shown is translated from the DNA. The chain has TRDV2 and TRDJ1; 7 bases match TRDD3. The J gene is absent in TCRdb and was assigned here via DNA matching to germline. Germline-derived CDR1 and CDR2 are GEAIGNYY and EKD. V lost 5 bases, J lost 2 bases, and 19 bases stayed unmatched. The CDR3 consists of 18 residues. CDR3 bases: TGTGCCTGTGGCACTAAGGCCTGGGGGGGGCCCACAACCGATAAACTCATCTTT. It encodes CACGTKAWGGPTTDKLIF.

This clone was seen repeatedly, ten times or more. A read error likely explains why the TCRdb protein, taken from a much larger clone, differs from this DNA's translation at residue 21; the protein shown is translated from the DNA. With the J gene uncalled, the V gene is TRDV2; the D segment call TRDD3 is taken from the table without a DNA check. The CDR3 is 23 residues long. Germline V gene lookup returns CDR1 GEAIGNYY and CDR2 EKD. The CDR3 region has the DNA TGTGCCTGTGACCCCCTTGTGGAGATGGTGAAGCTGGGGGATACCCGGGACACCCGACAGGTGTTTTTC. This codes for CACDPLVEMVKLGDTRDTRQVFF.

The sample holds a few counts of this clone. It is likely a read error: a sequence one base away is far more abundant. The same CDR3 can be traced to other DNA sequences in this sample. Called V gene: TRDV2; the J gene was not called; the table's D call, TRDD3, was not checked against the DNA. The length of the CDR3 is 16 residues. The germline gives CDR1 GEAIGNYY, CDR2 EKD. CDR3 region: CACDTVVRSPGDKLIF. CDR3 sequence (DNA): TGTGCCTGTGACACCGTGGTCCGATCACCAGGCGATAAACTCATTTTT.

This clone was picked up a small number of times. A read error likely explains why the TCRdb protein, taken from a much larger clone, differs from this DNA's translation at residue 7; the protein shown is translated from the DNA. This chain uses TRDV1 with TRDJ2, with a tentative D call TRDD3 (6 bases). Because TCRdb records no J gene, it was assigned here through a match of the DNA to germline. The CDR3 has 20 residues. In germline, CDR1 is TSWWSYY, CDR2 QGS. V was pared by 3 bases and J by 0 bases, with 23 bases between. CDR3 DNA sequence: TGTGCTCTTGGGGATACCTCCCTACTCGGGGATCCCTCTTTGACAGCACAACTCTTCTTT. This translates into CALGDTSLLGDPSLTAQLFF.

In its sample, this clone was seen many times. This sequence is one base from a far larger clone and is likely a read error. The sample holds other DNA sequences that translate to the same CDR3. This sequence joins TRDV2 and TRDJ2; a weak D match, TRDD3 (6 bases). The germline V gene has CDR1 GEAIGNYY and CDR2 EKD. The CDR3 runs 15 residues. Between the trimmed V and J ends, which lost 0 bases and 4 bases, there was a span of 11 bases. In nucleotides, the CDR3 is TGTGCCTGTGACACCGTGGGGGGACGGACAGCACAACTCTTCTTT. This translates into CACDTVGGRTAQLFF.

This clone was detected a few times. The protein held in TCRdb is that of a much larger clone and does not match this DNA's translation at residue 6, likely because of a read error; the protein shown is translated from the DNA. This chain links TRDV2 with TRDJ1, with 7 bases aligning to TRDD3. The J gene was missing in TCRdb and was found by matching the end of the DNA to germline. In germline, CDR1 is GEAIGNYY, CDR2 EKD. V lost 6 bases, J lost 0 bases, and 12 bases stayed unmatched. The CDR3 is 16 amino acids. CDR3 in amino acids: CACSVPGDHYTDKLIF. CDR3 sequence (DNA): TGTGCCTGTTCCGTACCGGGGGATCACTACACCGATAAACTCATCTTT.

This clone was counted a few times. A read error likely explains this, since a far larger clone differs by one base. The sample holds other DNA sequences that translate to the same CDR3. The chain joins TRDV1 to TRDJ1; 8 bases align to TRDD3. Per germline, CDR1 TSWWSYY and CDR2 QGS. The CDR3 has 14 residues. The CDR3 is CALGGLWGTDKLIF. The CDR3 bases are TGTGCTCTCGGGGGACTCTGGGGGACTGATAAACTCATCTTT.

Concerning this clone itself: A far larger clone is only one base removed, so a read error is likely. Additional DNA sequences in this sample encode the identical CDR3. The V gene is TRDV2; the J gene was not called; no DNA check was done on the table's D call, TRDD3. Germline CDR1 and CDR2: GEAIGNYY and EKD. CDR3 size: 18 residues. CDR3 in DNA: TGTGCCTGTGACCCGTTACTGGGGGATACCCGGAACACCGATAAGCTCATCTTT. Translation gives CACDPLLGDTRNTDKLIF.

In this sample, this clone turned up many times. One base separates it from a far larger clone, so it is likely a read error. The sample carries other DNA sequences with the same CDR3. The chain couples TRDV2 to TRDJ1; TRDD3 matches at 10 bases. Germline assignment: CDR1 GEAIGNYY and CDR2 EKD. CDR3 length: 17 amino acids. V lost 4 bases and J lost 0; bases outside the gene matches: 10. CDR3 residues: CACDTLDTGGYTDKLIF. CDR3 DNA sequence: TGTGCCTGTGATACACTGGATACTGGGGGATACACCGATAAACTCATCTTT.

By proportion, this clone is medium-sized. Distinct nucleotide sequences in the sample also encode this CDR3. V is TRDV2 and J is TRDJ1, with 13 nucleotides matching TRDD3. CDR1 and CDR2 from the germline V gene are GEAIGNYY and EKD. The CDR3 runs to 21 residues. The V and J ends lost 0 bases and 14 bases, in that order; junction bases with no gene match: 29. This CDR3 reads CACDTDNWGIRVLPITPPRIF. The CDR3 nucleotides are TGTGCCTGTGACACCGACAACTGGGGGATACGCGTCTTACCAATCACACCCCCTCGGATCTTT.

Points on this clone: TCRdb's protein, taken from a much larger clone, differs from this DNA's translation at residue 10, likely owing to a read error; the protein displayed comes from the DNA. This sequence joins TRDV2 and TRDJ1, with 10 bases identical to TRDD3. The junction had 6 bases not matched to a gene; V was cut back by 3 bases and J by 6 bases. Germline V gives CDR1 GEAIGNYY, CDR2 EKD. This CDR3 contains 14 residues. The CDR3 DNA is TGTGCCTGTGACGAACTGGGGGATTCGAATAAACTCATCTTT. Its translation is CACDELGDSNKLIF.

There are a few counts of this clone. Only one base separates this from a far larger clonotype, so it likely reflects a read error. Other DNA sequences in the sample encode the same CDR3. The chain employs TRDV2 and TRDJ1; the match to TRDD3 covers 12 bases. TCRdb is silent on the J gene; assignment here came from matching the DNA to germline. CDR3 length: 19 amino acids. V lost 3 bases, J lost 0 bases, and 13 bases stayed unmatched. Germline V CDR1 and CDR2: GEAIGNYY, EKD. CDR3 sequence: CACDPLGDTPSSYTDKLIF. CDR3 bases: TGTGCCTGTGACCCCCTGGGGGATACGCCCTCATCGTACACCGATAAACTCATCTTT.

This clone appeared a few times. A read error likely explains why the TCRdb protein, taken from a much larger clone, differs from this DNA's translation at residue 7; the protein shown is translated from the DNA. The chain is built from TRDV1 and TRDJ1; TRDD3 agrees at 8 bases. CDR1 and CDR2 (germline): TSWWSYY, QGS. V shed 5 bases and J 2 bases; nucleotides not matched to a gene: 19. The CDR3 sequence is 19 residues long. The CDR3 coding sequence is TGTGCTCTTGGGCCACGTGTCGGGGGGGATAATGGTGGGACCGATAAACTCATCTTT. Translation gives CALGPRVGGDNGGTDKLIF.

In this sample, this clone turned up many times. The chain employs TRDV1 and TRDJ1; 13 bases align to TRDD3. This CDR3 contains 20 residues. With V trimmed by 5 bases and J by 5 bases, 20 bases remained unmatched. The germline V gene has CDR1 TSWWSYY and CDR2 QGS. CDR3 protein: CALGWPSSTSTGGYGDKLIF. CDR3 DNA: TGTGCTCTTGGGTGGCCTTCCTCTACTAGTACTGGGGGATACGGGGATAAACTCATCTTT.

This clone was observed a few times. The protein TCRdb lists belongs to a much larger clone and differs from this DNA's translation at residue 16, which points to a read error; the protein shown is made from the DNA. The J gene is TRDJ1, the V gene TRDV1; D is possibly TRDD3 (6 bases). This CDR3 contains 21 residues. Germline V gene lookup returns CDR1 TSWWSYY and CDR2 QGS. With 2 bases removed from V and 3 bases from J, the gap between germline ends came to 31 bases. This CDR3 reads CALGEKGRPWTKWGYADKLIF. CDR3 nucleotide sequence: TGTGCTCTTGGGGAAAAAGGCCGACCATGGACTAAATGGGGGTACGCCGATAAACTCATCTTT.

About this clone: Only one base separates this from a far larger clonotype, so it likely reflects a read error. Within the sample, other DNA sequences also encode this same CDR3. The chain is built from TRDV1 and TRDJ1; 10 nucleotides align to TRDD3. In germline, CDR1 is TSWWSYY, CDR2 QGS. The length of the CDR3 is 21 residues. In DNA form, the CDR3 reads TGTGCTCTTGGGGAAATTGGCTTAAATACCCTTACTGGGGGATGTTCCGACAAACTCATCTTT. Translating it yields CALGEIGLNTLTGGCSDKLIF.